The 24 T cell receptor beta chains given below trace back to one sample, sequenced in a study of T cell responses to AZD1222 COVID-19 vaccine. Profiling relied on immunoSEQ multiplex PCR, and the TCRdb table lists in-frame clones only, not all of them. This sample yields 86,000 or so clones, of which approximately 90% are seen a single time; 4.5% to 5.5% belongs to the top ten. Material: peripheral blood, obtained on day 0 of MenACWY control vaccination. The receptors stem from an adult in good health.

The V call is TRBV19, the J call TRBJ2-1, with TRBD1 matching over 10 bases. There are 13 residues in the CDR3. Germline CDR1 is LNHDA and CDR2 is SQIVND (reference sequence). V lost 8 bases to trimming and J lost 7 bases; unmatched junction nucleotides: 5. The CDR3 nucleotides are TGTGCCAGTTCCCGGACAGGGGGGAATGAGCAGTTCTTC. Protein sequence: CASSRTGGNEQFF. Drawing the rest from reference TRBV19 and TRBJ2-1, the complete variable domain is DGGITQSPKYLFRKEGQNVTLSCEQNLNHDAMYWYRQDPGQGLRLIYYSQIVNDFQKGDIAEGYSVSREKKESFPLTVTSAQKNPTAFYLCASSRTGGNEQFFGPGTRLTVL.

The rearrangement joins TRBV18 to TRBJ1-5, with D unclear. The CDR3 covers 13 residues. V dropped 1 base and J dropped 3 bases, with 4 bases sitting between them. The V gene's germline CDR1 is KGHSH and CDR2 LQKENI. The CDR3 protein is CASSPQLNQPQHF. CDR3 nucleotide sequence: TGTGCCAGCTCACCACAACTCAATCAGCCCCAGCATTTT.

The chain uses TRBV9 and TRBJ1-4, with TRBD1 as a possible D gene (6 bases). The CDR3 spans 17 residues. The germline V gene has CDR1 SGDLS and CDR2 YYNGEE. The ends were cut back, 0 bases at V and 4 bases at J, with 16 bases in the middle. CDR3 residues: CASSVGSSTGNNEKLFF. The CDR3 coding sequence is TGTGCCAGCAGCGTAGGCTCCTCCACAGGGAATAATGAAAAACTGTTTTTT.

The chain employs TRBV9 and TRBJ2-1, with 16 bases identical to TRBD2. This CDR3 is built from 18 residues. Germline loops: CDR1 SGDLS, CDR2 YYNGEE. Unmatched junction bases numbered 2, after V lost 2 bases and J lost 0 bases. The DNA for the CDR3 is TGTGCCAGCAGCGTGGGACTAGCGGGAGGGGTCTCCTACAATGAGCAGTTCTTC. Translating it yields CASSVGLAGGVSYNEQFF.

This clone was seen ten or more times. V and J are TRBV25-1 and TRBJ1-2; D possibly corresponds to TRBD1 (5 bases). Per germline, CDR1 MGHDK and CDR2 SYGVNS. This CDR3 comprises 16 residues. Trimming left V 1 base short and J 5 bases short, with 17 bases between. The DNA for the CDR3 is TGTGCCAGCAGTGAATCGGGGTCAGGGCTCACTTATGGCTACACCTTC. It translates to CASSESGSGLTYGYTF.

CDR3 protein: CASSHDRLAVNEQFF. The CDR3 DNA reads TGCGCCAGCAGCCATGACCGACTAGCAGTCAATGAGCAGTTCTTC. This chain joins TRBV5-1 and TRBJ2-1; 7 bases are a match to TRBD2. CDR3 size: 15 residues. CDR1 is SGHRS and CDR2 is YFSETQ in the germline V gene. The junction had 10 bases not matched to a gene; V was cut back by 4 bases and J by 6 bases.

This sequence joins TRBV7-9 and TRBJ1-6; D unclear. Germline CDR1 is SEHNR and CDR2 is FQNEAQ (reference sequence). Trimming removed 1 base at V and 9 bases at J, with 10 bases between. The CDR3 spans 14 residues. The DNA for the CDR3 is TGTGCCAGCAGCTTAGTTGGGGAGGGTTCACCCCTCCACTTT. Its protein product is CASSLVGEGSPLHF.

As DNA, the CDR3 is TGTGCCAGCAGAGTTTCCGGGACAGGCGCCTACGAGCAGTACTTC. It specifies CASRVSGTGAYEQYF. This chain uses TRBV27 with TRBJ2-7; 8 bases align to TRBD1. The germline CDR1 and CDR2 sequences are MNHEY and SMNVEV (reference sequence). This CDR3 region has 15 residues. The junction had 9 bases not matched to a gene; V was cut back by 6 bases and J by 2 bases.

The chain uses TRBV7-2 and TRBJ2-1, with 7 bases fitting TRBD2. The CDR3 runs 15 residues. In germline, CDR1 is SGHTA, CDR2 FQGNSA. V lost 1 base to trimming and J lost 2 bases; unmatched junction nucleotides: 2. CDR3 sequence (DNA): TGTGCCAGCAGCTTAGGGGGGGGAGCCTACAATGAGCAGTTCTTC. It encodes CASSLGGGAYNEQFF.

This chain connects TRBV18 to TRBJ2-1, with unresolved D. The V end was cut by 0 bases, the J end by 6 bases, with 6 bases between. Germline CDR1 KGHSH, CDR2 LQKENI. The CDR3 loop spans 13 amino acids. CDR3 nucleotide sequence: TGTGCCAGCTCACCACCCTCGAGCAATGAGCAGTTCTTC. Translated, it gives CASSPPSSNEQFF.

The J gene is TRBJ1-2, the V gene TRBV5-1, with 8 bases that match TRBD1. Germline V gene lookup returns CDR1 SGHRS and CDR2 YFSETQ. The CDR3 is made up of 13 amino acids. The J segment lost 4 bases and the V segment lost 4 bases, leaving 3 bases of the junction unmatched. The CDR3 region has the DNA TGCGCCAGCAGCCCGGGACAGGCCTATGGCTACACCTTC. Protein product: CASSPGQAYGYTF.

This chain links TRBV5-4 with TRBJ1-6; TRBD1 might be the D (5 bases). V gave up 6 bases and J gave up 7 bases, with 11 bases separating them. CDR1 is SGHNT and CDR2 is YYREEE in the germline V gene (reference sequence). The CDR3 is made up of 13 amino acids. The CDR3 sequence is CASTADRNSPLHF. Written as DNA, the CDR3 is TGTGCCAGCACCGCAGACAGAAATTCACCCCTCCACTTT.

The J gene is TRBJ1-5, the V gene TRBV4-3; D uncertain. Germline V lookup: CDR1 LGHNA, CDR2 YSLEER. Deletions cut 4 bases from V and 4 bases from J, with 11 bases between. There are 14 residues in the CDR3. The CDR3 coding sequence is TGCGCCAGCAGCCCCGAGGGCGTAAATCAGCCCCAGCATTTT. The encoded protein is CASSPEGVNQPQHF.

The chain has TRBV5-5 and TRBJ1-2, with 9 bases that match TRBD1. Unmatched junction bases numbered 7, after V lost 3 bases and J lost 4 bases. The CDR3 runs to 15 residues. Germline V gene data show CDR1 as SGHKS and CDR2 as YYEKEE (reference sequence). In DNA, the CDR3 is TGTGCCAGCAGCTCCGCCGGGACAGGGACCTATGGCTACACCTTC. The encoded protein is CASSSAGTGTYGYTF.

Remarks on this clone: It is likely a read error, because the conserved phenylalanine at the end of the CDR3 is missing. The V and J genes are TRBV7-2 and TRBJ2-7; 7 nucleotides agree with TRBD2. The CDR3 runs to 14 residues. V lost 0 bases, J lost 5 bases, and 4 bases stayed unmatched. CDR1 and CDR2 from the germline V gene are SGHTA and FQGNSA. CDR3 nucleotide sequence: TGTGCCAGCAGCTTAGCGGGAGGGCTAGACGAGCAGTACCTC. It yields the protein CASSLAGGLDEQYL.

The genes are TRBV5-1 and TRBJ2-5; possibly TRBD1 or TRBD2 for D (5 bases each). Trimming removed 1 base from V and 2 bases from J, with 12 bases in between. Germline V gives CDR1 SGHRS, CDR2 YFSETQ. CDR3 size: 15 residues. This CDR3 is CASSLSSGPQETQYF. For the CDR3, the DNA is TGCGCCAGCAGCTTGTCTTCGGGGCCACAAGAGACCCAGTACTTC. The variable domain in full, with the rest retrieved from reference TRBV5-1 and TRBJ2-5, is KAGVTQTPRYLIKTRGQQVTLSCSPISGHRSVSWYQQTPGQGLQFLFEYFSETQRNKGNFPGRFSGRQFSNSRSEMNVSTLELGDSALYLCASSLSSGPQETQYFGPGTRLLVL.

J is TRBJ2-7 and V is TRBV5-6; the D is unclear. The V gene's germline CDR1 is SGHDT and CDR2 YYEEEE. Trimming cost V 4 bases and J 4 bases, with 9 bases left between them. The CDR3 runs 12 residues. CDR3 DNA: TGTGCCAGCAGCGCAGCTACGTACGAGCAGTACTTC. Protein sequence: CASSAATYEQYF.

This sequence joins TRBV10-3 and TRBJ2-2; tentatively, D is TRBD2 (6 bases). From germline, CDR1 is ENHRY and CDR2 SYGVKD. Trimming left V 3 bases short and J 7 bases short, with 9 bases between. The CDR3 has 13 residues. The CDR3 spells CAISDGGFGELFF. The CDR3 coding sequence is TGTGCCATCAGTGACGGGGGTTTCGGGGAGCTGTTTTTT.

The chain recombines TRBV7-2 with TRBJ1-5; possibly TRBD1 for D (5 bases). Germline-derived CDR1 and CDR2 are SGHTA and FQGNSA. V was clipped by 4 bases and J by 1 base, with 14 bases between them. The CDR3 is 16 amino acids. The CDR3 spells CASSYRLGGSNQPQHF. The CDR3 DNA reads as TGTGCCAGCAGCTATAGGCTCGGGGGAAGCAATCAGCCCCAGCATTTT.

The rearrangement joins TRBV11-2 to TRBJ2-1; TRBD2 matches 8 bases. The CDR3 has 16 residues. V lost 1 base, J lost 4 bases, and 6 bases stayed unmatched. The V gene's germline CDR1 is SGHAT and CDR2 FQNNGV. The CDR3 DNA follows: TGTGCCAGCAGCTTAGGTTACCGGGAGGGGTACAATGAGCAGTTCTTC. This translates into CASSLGYREGYNEQFF. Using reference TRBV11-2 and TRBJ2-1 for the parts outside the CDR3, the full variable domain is EAGVAQSPRYKIIEKRQSVAFWCNPISGHATLYWYQQILGQGPKLLIQFQNNGVVDDSQLPKDRFSAERLKGVDSTLKIQPAKLEDSAVYLCASSLGYREGYNEQFFGPGTRLTVL.

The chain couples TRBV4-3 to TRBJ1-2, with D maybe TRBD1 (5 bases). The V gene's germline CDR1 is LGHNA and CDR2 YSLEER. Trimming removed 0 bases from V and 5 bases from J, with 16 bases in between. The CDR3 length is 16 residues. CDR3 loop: CASSQDGRGSQYGYTF. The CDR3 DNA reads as TGCGCCAGCAGCCAAGATGGGCGGGGGAGCCAATATGGCTACACCTTC.

The CDR3 DNA is TGTGCCAGCTCACCGACCCGTGCGGATTCACCCCTCCACTTT. It specifies CASSPTRADSPLHF. This rearrangement joins TRBV18 to TRBJ1-6; D is undetermined. V was shortened by 3 bases and J by 8 bases, with 11 bases between the two germline ends. From germline, CDR1 is KGHSH and CDR2 LQKENI. The CDR3 has 14 residues.

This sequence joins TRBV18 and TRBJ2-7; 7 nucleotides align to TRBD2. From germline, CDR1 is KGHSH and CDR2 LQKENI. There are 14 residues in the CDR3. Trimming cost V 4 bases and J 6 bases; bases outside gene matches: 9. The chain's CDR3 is CASSLRDPGGEQYF. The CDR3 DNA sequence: TGTGCCAGCTCACTCCGGGACCCGGGGGGCGAGCAGTACTTC.

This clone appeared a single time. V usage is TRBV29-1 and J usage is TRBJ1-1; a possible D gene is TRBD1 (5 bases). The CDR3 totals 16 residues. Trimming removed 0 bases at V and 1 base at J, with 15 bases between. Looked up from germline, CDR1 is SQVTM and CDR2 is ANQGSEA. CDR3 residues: CSVEDGAGWANTEAFF. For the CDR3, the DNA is TGCAGCGTTGAAGATGGCGCAGGGTGGGCGAACACTGAAGCTTTCTTT. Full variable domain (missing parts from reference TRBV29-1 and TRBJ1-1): SAVISQKPSRDICQRGTSLTIQCQVDSQVTMMFWYRQQPGQSLTLIATANQGSEATYESGFVIDKFPISRPNLTFSTLTVSNMSPEDSSIYLCSVEDGAGWANTEAFFGQGTRLTVV.